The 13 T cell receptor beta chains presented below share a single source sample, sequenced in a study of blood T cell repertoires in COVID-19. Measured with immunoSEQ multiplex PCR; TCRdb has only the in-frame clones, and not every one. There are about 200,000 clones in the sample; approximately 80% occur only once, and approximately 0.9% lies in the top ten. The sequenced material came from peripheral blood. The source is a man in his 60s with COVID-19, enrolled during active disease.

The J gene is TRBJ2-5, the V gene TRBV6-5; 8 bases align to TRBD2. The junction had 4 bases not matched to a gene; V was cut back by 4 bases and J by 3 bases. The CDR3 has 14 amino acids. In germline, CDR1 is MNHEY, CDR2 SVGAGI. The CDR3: CASSSTSGKETQYF. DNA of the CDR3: TGTGCCAGCAGTTCCACTAGCGGCAAAGAGACCCAGTACTTC.

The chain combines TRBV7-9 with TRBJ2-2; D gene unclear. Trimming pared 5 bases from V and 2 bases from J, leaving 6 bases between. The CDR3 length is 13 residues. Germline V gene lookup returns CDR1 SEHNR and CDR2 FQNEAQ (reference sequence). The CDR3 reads CASSQSNTGELFF. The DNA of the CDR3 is TGTGCCAGCAGCCAATCCAACACCGGGGAGCTGTTTTTT.

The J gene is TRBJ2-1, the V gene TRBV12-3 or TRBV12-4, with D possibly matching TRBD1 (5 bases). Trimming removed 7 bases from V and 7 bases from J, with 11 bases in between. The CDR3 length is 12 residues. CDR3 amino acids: CASNVRENEQFF. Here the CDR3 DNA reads TGTGCCAGCAACGTCAGGGAAAATGAGCAGTTCTTC.

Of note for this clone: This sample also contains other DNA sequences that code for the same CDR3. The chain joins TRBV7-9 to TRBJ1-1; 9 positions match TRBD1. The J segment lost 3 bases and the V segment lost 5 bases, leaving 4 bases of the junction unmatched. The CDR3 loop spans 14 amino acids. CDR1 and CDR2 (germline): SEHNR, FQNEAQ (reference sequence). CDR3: CASSPRQGDTEAFF. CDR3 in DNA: TGTGCCAGCAGCCCCAGACAGGGGGACACTGAAGCTTTCTTT.

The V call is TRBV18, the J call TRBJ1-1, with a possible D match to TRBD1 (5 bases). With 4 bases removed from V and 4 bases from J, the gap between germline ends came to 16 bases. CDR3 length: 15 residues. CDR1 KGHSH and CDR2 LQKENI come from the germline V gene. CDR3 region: CASSLRRGWTTEAFF. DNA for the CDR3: TGTGCCAGCTCACTAAGGAGGGGCTGGACCACTGAAGCTTTCTTT.

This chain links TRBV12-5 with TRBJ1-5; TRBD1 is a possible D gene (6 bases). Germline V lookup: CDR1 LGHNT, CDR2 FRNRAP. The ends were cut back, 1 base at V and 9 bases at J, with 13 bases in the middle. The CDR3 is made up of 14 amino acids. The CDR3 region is CASGLESEGGPQHF. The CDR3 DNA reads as TGTGCTAGTGGTTTGGAGTCGGAAGGGGGGCCCCAGCATTTT.

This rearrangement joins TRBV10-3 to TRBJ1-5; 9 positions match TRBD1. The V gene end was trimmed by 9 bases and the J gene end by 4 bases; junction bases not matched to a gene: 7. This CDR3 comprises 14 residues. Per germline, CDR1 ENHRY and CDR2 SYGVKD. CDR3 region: CAISGQGRNQPQHF. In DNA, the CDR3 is TGTGCCATTTCCGGACAGGGGAGAAATCAGCCCCAGCATTTT.

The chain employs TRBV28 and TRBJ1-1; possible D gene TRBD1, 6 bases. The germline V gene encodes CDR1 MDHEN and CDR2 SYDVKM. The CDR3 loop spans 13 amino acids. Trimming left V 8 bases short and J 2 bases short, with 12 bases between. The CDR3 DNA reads TGTGCCAGCGTACAGGGTGGAAACACTGAAGCTTTCTTT. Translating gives CASVQGGNTEAFF.

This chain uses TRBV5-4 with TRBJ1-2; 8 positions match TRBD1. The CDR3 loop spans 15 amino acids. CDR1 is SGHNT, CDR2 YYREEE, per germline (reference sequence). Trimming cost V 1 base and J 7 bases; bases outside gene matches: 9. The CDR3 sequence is CASSLSGQGSSGYTF. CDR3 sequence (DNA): TGTGCCAGCAGCTTGTCCGGACAGGGTTCTTCTGGCTACACCTTC.

The CDR3 reads CASSSNPGVNYGYTF. In DNA, the CDR3 is TGTGCCAGCAGCTCAAACCCGGGGGTAAACTATGGCTACACCTTC. The chain links TRBV7-2 to TRBJ1-2, with D maybe TRBD1 (5 bases). V was cut by 4 bases and J by 2 bases, with 14 bases left in between. Per the germline V gene, CDR1 is SGHTA and CDR2 is FQGNSA. The CDR3 covers 15 residues. The entire variable domain, with the rest obtained from reference TRBV7-2 and TRBJ1-2, is as follows: GAGVSQSPSNKVTEKGKDVELRCDPISGHTALYWYRQSLGQGLEFLIYFQGNSAPDKSGLPSDRFSAERTGGSVSTLTIQRTQQEDSAVYLCASSSNPGVNYGYTFGSGTRLTVV.

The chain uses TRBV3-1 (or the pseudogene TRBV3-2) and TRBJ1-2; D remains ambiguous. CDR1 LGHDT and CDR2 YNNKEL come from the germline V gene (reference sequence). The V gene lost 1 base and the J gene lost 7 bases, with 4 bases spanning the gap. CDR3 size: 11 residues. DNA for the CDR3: TGTGCCAGCAGCCAAGGAGCTGGCTACACCTTC. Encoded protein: CASSQGAGYTF.

The chain's CDR3 is CASSARTSWEQFF. For the CDR3, the DNA is TGTGCCAGCAGCGCCCGGACTAGTTGGGAGCAGTTCTTC. The rearrangement joins TRBV9 to TRBJ2-1; TRBD2 aligns across 7 bases. In germline, CDR1 is SGDLS, CDR2 YYNGEE. The CDR3 consists of 13 residues. With 3 bases clipped from V and 10 bases from J, the junction kept 7 bases outside the gene matches.

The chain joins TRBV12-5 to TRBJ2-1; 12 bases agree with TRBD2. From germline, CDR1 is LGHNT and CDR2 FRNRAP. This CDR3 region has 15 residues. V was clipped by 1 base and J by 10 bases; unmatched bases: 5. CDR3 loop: CASGLGTSGVSEQFF. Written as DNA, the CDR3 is TGTGCTAGTGGTTTGGGGACTAGCGGGGTGTCGGAGCAGTTCTTC.